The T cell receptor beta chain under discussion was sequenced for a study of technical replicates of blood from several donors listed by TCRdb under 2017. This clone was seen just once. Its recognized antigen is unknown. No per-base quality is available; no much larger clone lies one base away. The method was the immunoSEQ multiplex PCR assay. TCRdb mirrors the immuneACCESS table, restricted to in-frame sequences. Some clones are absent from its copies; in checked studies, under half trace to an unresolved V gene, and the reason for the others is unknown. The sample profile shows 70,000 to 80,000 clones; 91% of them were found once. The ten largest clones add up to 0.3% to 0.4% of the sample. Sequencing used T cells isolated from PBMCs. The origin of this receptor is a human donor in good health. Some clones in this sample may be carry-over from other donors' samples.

Here is the DNA: TGTGCCAGCAGCCAGGACCTGGGACAAATCTACGAGCAGTACTTC. It encodes CASSQDLGQIYEQYF. This chain is built from TRBV4-2 and TRBJ2-7; the D gene is possibly TRBD1, with 6 bases matching. The germline V gene specifies LGHNA as CDR1 and YNFKEQ as CDR2. V is reduced by 3 bases and J by 3 bases, leaving a spacing of 15 bases between them. The CDR3 numbers 15 residues from cysteine through phenylalanine. Only the CDR3 DNA is retained, 45 bases long and in frame from the first base.